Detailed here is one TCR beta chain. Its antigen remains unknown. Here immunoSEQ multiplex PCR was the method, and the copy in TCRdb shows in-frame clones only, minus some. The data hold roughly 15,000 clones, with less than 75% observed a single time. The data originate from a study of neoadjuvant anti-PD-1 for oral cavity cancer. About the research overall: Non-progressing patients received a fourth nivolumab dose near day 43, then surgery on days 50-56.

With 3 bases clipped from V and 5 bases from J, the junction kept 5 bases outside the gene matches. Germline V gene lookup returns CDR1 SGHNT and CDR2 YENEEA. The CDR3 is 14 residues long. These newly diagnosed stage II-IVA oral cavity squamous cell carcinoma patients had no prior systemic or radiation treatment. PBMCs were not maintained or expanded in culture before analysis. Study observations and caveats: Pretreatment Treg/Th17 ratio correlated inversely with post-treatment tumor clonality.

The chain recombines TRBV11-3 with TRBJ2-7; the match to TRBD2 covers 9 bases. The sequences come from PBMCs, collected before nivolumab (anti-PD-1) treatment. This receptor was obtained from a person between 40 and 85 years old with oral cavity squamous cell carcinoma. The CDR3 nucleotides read TGTGCCAGCAGCTTTTCCGGGACTAGCAACGAGCAGTACTTC. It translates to CASSFSGTSNEQYF.